The 27 T cell receptor beta chains reported below all come from one sample, sequenced in a study of blood T cells in healthy people across ages. A sample-barcoded 5' primer and a J-beta primer mix were used in a second PCR of about 6 to 12 cycles. TCRdb used MiXCR to reprocess the 5' RACE reads, holding one entry per CDR3 protein. This table holds almost 1 million distinct CDR3 sequences, roughly 51% found once. Sequencing used blood. The receptor source for this set is a woman aged 55-75 years in good health.

The V call is TRBV7-6, the J call TRBJ2-1; 10 bases map to TRBD1. V was clipped by 5 bases and J by 9 bases; unmatched bases: 4. CDR1 SGHVS and CDR2 FNYEAQ come from the germline V gene. CDR3 size: 13 residues. Written as DNA, the CDR3 is TGTGCCAGCAGCCATGGACAGGGGGTTGAGCAGTTCTTC. It codes for CASSHGQGVEQFF.

This chain uses TRBV11-2 with TRBJ2-7; D is ambiguous. Germline assignment: CDR1 SGHAT and CDR2 FQNNGV. The V end was cut by 6 bases, the J end by 1 base, with 10 bases between. The length of the CDR3 is 13 residues. The CDR3 here is CASSPTNSYEQYF. Here the CDR3 DNA reads TGTGCCAGCAGTCCTACGAATTCCTACGAGCAGTACTTC.

This clonotype was seen more than once but under ten times. This chain joins TRBV7-2 and TRBJ2-1; tentative D call: TRBD2 (7 bases). Per germline, CDR1 SGHTA and CDR2 FQGNSA. CDR3 size: 16 residues. The V end lost 3 bases, the J end lost 0 bases, and 12 bases lay between the germline ends. The CDR3: CASSLGGPSSYNEQFF. CDR3 sequence (DNA): TGTGCCAGCAGCTTGGGGGGGCCCAGCTCCTACAATGAGCAGTTCTTC.

V usage is TRBV6-6 and J usage is TRBJ1-2; D remains ambiguous. CDR1 and CDR2 (germline): MNHNY, SVGAGI (reference sequence). V lost 6 bases to trimming and J lost 5 bases, with 13 bases between them. CDR3 length: 13 residues. The CDR3 DNA is TGTGCCAGCAGGGTCAACGGAGTATATGGCTACACCTTC. Residues: CASRVNGVYGYTF.

The V gene is TRBV25-1, the J gene TRBJ1-4, with TRBD1 as a possible D gene (5 bases). Germline CDR1 reads MGHDK; CDR2 reads SYGVNS. The CDR3 runs 12 residues. V was cut by 8 bases and J by 10 bases, with 14 bases left in between. The CDR3 DNA reads as TGTGCCAGCGAGGGGATAAGGGGAAAACTGTTTTTT. Its protein is CASEGIRGKLFF.

The chain carries TRBV4-1 and TRBJ2-7; 7 bases line up with TRBD1. V lost 1 base, J lost 4 bases, and 7 bases stayed unmatched. The germline V gene encodes CDR1 MGHRA and CDR2 YSYEKL. CDR3 length: 15 amino acids. The CDR3 loop is CASSQVVTGAYEQYF. CDR3 sequence (DNA): TGCGCCAGCAGCCAAGTCGTCACAGGGGCTTACGAGCAGTACTTC.

This clonotype was observed at least ten times. V gene TRBV6-5 combines with J gene TRBJ2-7, with D perhaps matching TRBD1 (6 bases). The V gene's germline CDR1 is MNHEY and CDR2 SVGAGI. Trimming removed 6 bases at V and 1 base at J, with 13 bases between. This CDR3 comprises 14 residues. CDR3 bases: TGTGCCAGCAGCCCCAGAACAGGGTCCTACGAGCAGTACTTC. This translates into CASSPRTGSYEQYF.

This clonotype has only one observation. The rearrangement links TRBV5-6 to TRBJ2-5; D may be TRBD2 (6 bases). The CDR3 loop spans 14 amino acids. V lost 4 bases and J 1 base, leaving 11 bases between the germline ends. CDR1 and CDR2 from the germline V gene are SGHDT and YYEEEE. As DNA, the CDR3 is TGTGCCAGCAGCCCGGGGGTAATCCAAGAGACCCAGTACTTC. Translation gives CASSPGVIQETQYF.

The V call is TRBV25-1, the J call TRBJ1-6; D gene uncertain. Trimming stripped 0 bases from V and 5 bases from J, with 2 bases between. From germline, CDR1 is MGHDK and CDR2 SYGVNS. The CDR3 runs 13 residues. The CDR3 DNA reads as TGTGCCAGCAGTGAATACGATAATTCACCCCTCCACTTT. It is translated as CASSEYDNSPLHF.

The rearrangement joins TRBV29-1 to TRBJ1-2; a possible D gene is TRBD1 (6 bases). Trimming left V 7 bases short and J 6 bases short, with 18 bases between. Germline V lookup: CDR1 SQVTM, CDR2 ANQGSEA. The CDR3 has 13 residues. The CDR3 DNA is TGCAGCGGGCGGGGGGCGCAGGGTCATGGCTACACCTTC. This gives the protein CSGRGAQGHGYTF.

The table lists this clonotype with a few counts. This chain joins TRBV11-2 and TRBJ1-2, with D unclear. The germline V gene encodes CDR1 SGHAT and CDR2 FQNNGV. The CDR3 length is 14 residues. V was trimmed by 1 base and J by 5 bases, leaving 11 bases between them. Written as DNA, the CDR3 is TGTGCCAGCAGCTTAGTCAGCCTAGGTTATGGCTACACCTTC. Its translation: CASSLVSLGYGYTF.

The rearrangement joins TRBV20-1 to TRBJ2-1; a possible D gene is TRBD1 (5 bases). The end of the DNA aligns better with TRBJ2-7, so the J call may be wrong. The CDR3 extends over 15 amino acids. Germline-derived CDR1 and CDR2 are DFQATT and SNEGSKA (reference sequence). Here the CDR3 reads CSARPGRVPYNEQYF. As DNA, the CDR3 is TGCAGTGCTAGGCCGGGCAGGGTCCCCTACAATGAGCAGTACTTC.

This chain links TRBV20-1 with TRBJ2-1; TRBD2 matches 10 bases. Looked up from germline, CDR1 is DFQATT and CDR2 is SNEGSKA (reference sequence). The CDR3 loop spans 18 amino acids. The junction had 14 bases not matched to a gene; V was cut back by 5 bases and J by 1 base. CDR3 nucleotide sequence: TGCAGTGCTCCCACCATCCCTCTAGCGGGAGCGTCCTACAATGAGCAGTTCTTC. Translated: CSAPTIPLAGASYNEQFF.

This chain connects TRBV20-1 to TRBJ1-2; D gene ambiguous. The CDR3 has 12 amino acids. Deletions cut 3 bases from V and 3 bases from J, with 8 bases between. Germline lookup yields CDR1 DFQATT and CDR2 SNEGSKA (reference sequence). This CDR3 is CSASFGDYGYTF. For the CDR3, the DNA is TGCAGTGCTAGCTTCGGAGACTATGGCTACACCTTC.

In its sample, this clonotype was seen many times. The chain combines TRBV20-1 with TRBJ2-1; TRBD2 aligns across 13 bases. Looked up from germline, CDR1 is DFQATT and CDR2 is SNEGSKA (reference sequence). V lost 0 bases, J lost 9 bases, and 5 bases stayed unmatched. This CDR3 comprises 15 residues. The CDR3 loop reads CSARDVLAGGSEQFF. The CDR3 nucleotides are TGCAGTGCTAGAGATGTACTAGCGGGAGGGAGTGAGCAGTTCTTC.

This clonotype was observed once. The rearrangement links TRBV4-2 to TRBJ1-5; 10 bases align to TRBD1. The germline gives CDR1 LGHNA, CDR2 YNFKEQ. The CDR3 is 17 amino acids. V shed 0 bases, J shed 7 bases, and the junction held 9 bases outside the gene matches. The CDR3 nucleotides read TGTGCCAGCAGCCAAGACCGGGACAGGGGAGTGCGGCAGCCCCAGCATTTT. Protein: CASSQDRDRGVRQPQHF.

This clonotype showed up just a few times. The gene calls are TRBV18 and TRBJ2-4; 8 bases match TRBD1. V shed 3 bases, J shed 4 bases, and the junction held 5 bases outside the gene matches. Germline lookup yields CDR1 KGHSH and CDR2 LQKENI. This CDR3 has 15 residues. The CDR3 DNA follows: TGTGCCAGCTCACCGAAGACAGGGGTTAAAAACATTCAGTACTTC. Translating gives CASSPKTGVKNIQYF.

CDR3 sequence (DNA): TGCGCCAGCAGCCACGCGGCTCTCTCGATGGAGACCCAGTACTTC. This sequence encodes CASSHAALSMETQYF. This rearrangement joins TRBV5-1 to TRBJ2-5, with D unresolved. V gave up 4 bases and J gave up 5 bases, with 18 bases separating them. Germline CDR1 reads SGHRS; CDR2 reads YFSETQ. The CDR3 is 15 residues long.

The rearrangement joins TRBV7-9 to TRBJ2-7, with D possibly being TRBD1 (6 bases). The V end was cut by 6 bases, the J end by 2 bases, with 14 bases between. Germline assignment: CDR1 SEHNR and CDR2 FQNEAQ (reference sequence). This CDR3 is built from 14 residues. The CDR3 here is CASRQSGTTYEQYF. The DNA for the CDR3 is TGTGCCAGCAGGCAGTCCGGGACAACCTACGAGCAGTACTTC.

This clonotype was recorded many times. The chain recombines TRBV11-2 with TRBJ1-6, with TRBD1 as a possible D gene (6 bases). CDR3 size: 14 residues. Germline CDR1 SGHAT, CDR2 FQNNGV. Trimming took 5 bases from V and 7 from J, leaving 12 bases between them. The CDR3 protein is CASSRDTINSPLHF. CDR3 nucleotide sequence: TGTGCCAGCAGCCGGGACACCATCAATTCACCCCTCCACTTT.

The rearrangement uses TRBV20-1 and TRBJ1-1, with 7 nucleotides matching TRBD1. The germline gives CDR1 DFQATT, CDR2 SNEGSKA (reference sequence). This CDR3 has 14 residues. V trimming: 5 bases; J trimming: 6 bases; junction bases outside the gene matches: 12. Here the CDR3 reads CSAPDRRRTAEAFF. CDR3 coding DNA: TGCAGTGCTCCGGACAGGAGGAGGACGGCTGAAGCTTTCTTT.

The rearrangement links TRBV4-2 to TRBJ2-1; 10 bases match TRBD2. The CDR3 has 17 residues. Trimming took 0 bases from V and 7 from J; bases not matched to a gene: 9. The V gene's germline CDR1 is LGHNA and CDR2 YNFKEQ. The CDR3 reads CASSQDLGGTSENEQFF. The CDR3 region has the DNA TGTGCCAGCAGCCAAGATCTGGGTGGGACTAGCGAAAATGAGCAGTTCTTC.

The V and J genes are TRBV29-1 and TRBJ2-1; 8 bases are a match to TRBD2. CDR3 size: 15 residues. Germline lookup yields CDR1 SQVTM and CDR2 ANQGSEA. V gave up 3 bases and J gave up 2 bases; unmatched junction bases: 6. CDR3 nucleotide sequence: TGCAGCGTTGATGGGCTAGCGGGCGCCTACAATGAGCAGTTCTTC. Translation: CSVDGLAGAYNEQFF.

This clonotype was counted between two and nine times. The CDR3 DNA follows: TGTGCCAGCAGCTTCCCTAGCGGAGCCTACGAGCAGTACTTC. Its translation is CASSFPSGAYEQYF. The rearrangement joins TRBV7-2 to TRBJ2-7, with 7 positions matching TRBD2. CDR1 SGHTA and CDR2 FQGNSA come from the germline V gene. V lost 3 bases and J lost 2; bases outside the gene matches: 4. The CDR3 sequence is 14 residues long.

This chain connects TRBV12-3 or TRBV12-4 to TRBJ2-3, with a possible D match to TRBD1 (6 bases). The CDR3 length is 14 residues. V was trimmed by 10 bases and J by 4 bases, leaving 18 bases between them. The CDR3 spells CAIHGRGGADTQYF. In DNA, the CDR3 is TGTGCCATCCATGGCAGAGGGGGAGCAGATACGCAGTATTTT.

This clonotype was seen a handful of times. The rearrangement joins TRBV20-1 to TRBJ2-1; perhaps D is TRBD1 or TRBD2 (5 bases each). Germline V CDR1 and CDR2: DFQATT, SNEGSKA (reference sequence). The ends were cut back, 0 bases at V and 4 bases at J, with 13 bases in the middle. This CDR3 is built from 15 residues. CDR3 coding DNA: TGCAGTGCTAGAGATCGGGAACAGGTATACAATGAGCAGTTCTTC. Encoded protein: CSARDREQVYNEQFF.

This clonotype turned up a few times. The chain couples TRBV14 to TRBJ1-2, with D tentatively TRBD1 (5 bases). The CDR3 loop spans 15 amino acids. V was pared by 0 bases and J by 7 bases, with 15 bases between. CDR1 SGHDN and CDR2 FVKESK come from the germline V gene. The CDR3 nucleotides are TGTGCCAGCAGCCAAGATCAGGGTACCGTCGCTGGCTACACCTTC. Protein product: CASSQDQGTVAGYTF.